Listed here are 29 T cell receptor beta chains from one sample, sequenced in a study of T cell responses to AZD1222 COVID-19 vaccine. Profiled with immunoSEQ multiplex PCR; TCRdb holds only in-frame clones, not every one. Among some 150,000 clones, about 91% were seen once, and the ten largest hold more than 13%. Sequencing used peripheral blood, obtained on day 0 of AZD1222 vaccination. The receptors originated from an adult in good health.

The chain recombines TRBV3-1 (or the pseudogene TRBV3-2) with TRBJ1-2, with D maybe TRBD1 (5 bases). The germline CDR1 and CDR2 sequences are LGHDT and YNNKEL (reference sequence). This CDR3 has 13 residues. The V end was cut by 4 bases, the J end by 6 bases, with 12 bases between. The CDR3, as DNA: TGTGCCAGCAGCCCGCGGAGGGGCAATGGCTACACCTTC. Its translation: CASSPRRGNGYTF.

The J gene is TRBJ1-1, the V gene TRBV7-3, with TRBD1 as a possible D gene (6 bases). V lost 3 bases and J 7 bases, leaving 15 bases between the germline ends. This CDR3 is 14 amino acids long. CDR1 is SGHTA, CDR2 FQGTGA, per germline. The DNA for the CDR3 is TGTGCCAGCAGCTTGAACCAGGGAGGGGGTGAAGCTTTCTTT. It translates to CASSLNQGGGEAFF.

The chain recombines TRBV30 with TRBJ1-2; D is uncertain. Trimming took off 0 bases at V and 9 bases at J, with 2 bases between the two ends. The CDR3 length is 9 residues. Germline CDR1 is GTSNPN and CDR2 is SVGIG (reference sequence). The DNA of the CDR3 is TGTGCCTGGAGTGTAAGCTACACCTTC. Translating it yields CAWSVSYTF. The variable domain in full, completed from reference TRBV30 and TRBJ1-2, reads SQTIHQWPATLVQPVGSPLSLECTVEGTSNPNLYWYRQAAGRGLQLLFYSVGIGQISSEVPQNLSASRPQDRQFILSSKKLLLSDSGFYLCAWSVSYTFGSGTRLTVV.

The V gene is TRBV18, the J gene TRBJ2-1, with 11 bases fitting TRBD2. This CDR3 is 15 amino acids long. Germline assignment: CDR1 KGHSH and CDR2 LQKENI. V lost 3 bases to trimming and J lost 4 bases; unmatched junction nucleotides: 2. DNA for the CDR3: TGTGCCAGCTCACCGACTAGCGGGGAATACAATGAGCAGTTCTTC. Protein sequence: CASSPTSGEYNEQFF.

Here the CDR3 DNA reads TGTGCCATCAGTGAGAACTATCGCAATTCACCCCTCCACTTT. Amino acids: CAISENYRNSPLHF. The chain employs TRBV10-3 and TRBJ1-6; D is undetermined. The CDR3 covers 14 residues. V was shortened by 2 bases and J by 7 bases, with 9 bases between the two germline ends. Germline CDR1 ENHRY, CDR2 SYGVKD.

The chain combines TRBV9 with TRBJ2-2; 8 bases align to TRBD2. The CDR3 totals 16 residues. J lost 4 bases, V lost 3 bases, and 8 bases had no gene match. Germline CDR1 and CDR2: SGDLS and YYNGEE. The CDR3 is CASSATGGAGTGELFF. Here the CDR3 DNA reads TGTGCCAGCAGCGCAACCGGGGGGGCGGGCACCGGGGAGCTGTTTTTT.

This rearrangement joins TRBV30 to TRBJ1-2; tentative D call: TRBD1 (5 bases). The CDR3 runs 13 residues. V was pared by 0 bases and J by 8 bases, with 13 bases between. Germline V gene data show CDR1 as GTSNPN and CDR2 as SVGIG (reference sequence). This CDR3 reads CAWSVGAGGGYTF. As DNA, the CDR3 is TGTGCCTGGAGTGTCGGGGCGGGCGGCGGCTACACCTTC. Filled out from reference TRBV30 and TRBJ1-2, the complete variable domain reads SQTIHQWPATLVQPVGSPLSLECTVEGTSNPNLYWYRQAAGRGLQLLFYSVGIGQISSEVPQNLSASRPQDRQFILSSKKLLLSDSGFYLCAWSVGAGGGYTFGSGTRLTVV.

The rearrangement joins TRBV6-1 to TRBJ1-6; D call uncertain. The V end lost 1 base, the J end lost 3 bases, and 1 base lay between the germline ends. CDR1 is MNHNS, CDR2 SASEGT, per germline. This CDR3 region has 13 residues. CDR3 region: CASSEVYNSPLHF. CDR3 sequence (DNA): TGTGCCAGCAGTGAAGTCTATAATTCACCCCTCCACTTT.

Remarks on this clone: The same CDR3 is also encoded by other DNA sequences in this sample. The V call is TRBV5-1, the J call TRBJ2-7, with 7 nucleotides matching TRBD1. The trim removed 0 bases at V and 4 bases at J, leaving 4 bases unmatched. CDR1 SGHRS and CDR2 YFSETQ come from the germline V gene. The CDR3 totals 14 residues. The CDR3 reads CASSLDQGVYEQYF. The DNA for the CDR3 is TGCGCCAGCAGCTTGGACCAGGGGGTGTACGAGCAGTACTTC.

The chain couples TRBV10-3 to TRBJ1-5; D is unclear. The germline V and J ends were trimmed by 6 bases and 9 bases, with 18 bases remaining between them. CDR1 and CDR2 (germline): ENHRY, SYGVKD. This CDR3 region has 14 residues. CDR3 sequence reads: CAISPSPGVRPQHF. CDR3 in DNA: TGTGCCATCAGCCCTTCACCGGGAGTACGGCCCCAGCATTTT.

V and J are TRBV3-1 (or the pseudogene TRBV3-2) and TRBJ2-1, with 7 bases aligning to TRBD1. With V trimmed by 6 bases and J by 5 bases, 7 bases remained unmatched. The length of the CDR3 is 14 residues. Germline-derived CDR1 and CDR2 are LGHDT and YNNKEL (reference sequence). The CDR3 sequence: CASSLPGQNNEQFF. CDR3 nucleotide sequence: TGTGCCAGCAGTCTGCCGGGACAGAACAATGAGCAGTTCTTC.

The gene calls are TRBV19 and TRBJ1-4; D unresolved. Trimming shortened V by 7 bases and J by 2 bases, and 8 bases separated the two germline ends. This CDR3 comprises 13 residues. Germline CDR1 reads LNHDA; CDR2 reads SQIVND (reference sequence). CDR3 nucleotide sequence: TGTGCCAGTAAAACAGCCACTAATGAAAAACTGTTTTTT. Its protein product is CASKTATNEKLFF. The full variable domain, with the rest looked up from reference TRBV19 and TRBJ1-4, is DGGITQSPKYLFRKEGQNVTLSCEQNLNHDAMYWYRQDPGQGLRLIYYSQIVNDFQKGDIAEGYSVSREKKESFPLTVTSAQKNPTAFYLCASKTATNEKLFFGSGTQLSVL.

This sequence joins TRBV29-1 and TRBJ1-1; a weak D match, TRBD1 (6 bases). Germline assignment: CDR1 SQVTM and CDR2 ANQGSEA. V gave up 5 bases and J gave up 3 bases, with 28 bases separating them. The CDR3 is 18 amino acids. The CDR3 DNA follows: TGCAGCGTTTTTACAGTGGACAGCCTAGTTTGGGCCCACACTGAAGCTTTCTTT. It codes for CSVFTVDSLVWAHTEAFF.

The chain recombines TRBV7-9 with TRBJ1-4; no reliable D call. V shed 3 bases and J shed 4 bases, with 6 bases lying between them. This CDR3 comprises 13 residues. In germline, CDR1 is SEHNR, CDR2 FQNEAQ (reference sequence). The CDR3 protein is CASSLGFNEKLFF. The CDR3 coding sequence is TGTGCCAGCAGCTTGGGTTTTAATGAAAAACTGTTTTTT. Using reference TRBV7-9 and TRBJ1-4 for the parts outside the CDR3, the full variable domain is DTGVSQNPRHKITKRGQNVTFRCDPISEHNRLYWYRQTLGQGPEFLTYFQNEAQLEKSRLLSDRFSAERPKGSFSTLEIQRTEQGDSAMYLCASSLGFNEKLFFGSGTQLSVL.

The chain combines TRBV18 with TRBJ1-5; D is unresolved. Germline V lookup: CDR1 KGHSH, CDR2 LQKENI. The ends were cut back, 1 base at V and 8 bases at J, with 12 bases in the middle. The CDR3 covers 14 residues. CDR3 nucleotide sequence: TGTGCCAGCTCACCACGTCGAGGTGGAGAGCCCCAGCATTTT. Its translation is CASSPRRGGEPQHF.

The rearrangement joins TRBV12-5 to TRBJ2-7; TRBD1 matches at 8 bases. Germline assignment: CDR1 LGHNT and CDR2 FRNRAP. V lost 6 bases to trimming and J lost 6 bases; unmatched junction nucleotides: 13. The CDR3 contains 15 residues. The CDR3 loop is CASGPRGQVPSEQYF. The CDR3, as DNA: TGTGCTAGTGGACCCAGGGGGCAGGTACCCTCCGAGCAGTACTTC.

The V call is TRBV7-7, the J call TRBJ2-2, with D possibly matching TRBD1 (5 bases). The V and J ends lost 2 bases and 7 bases respectively, with 5 bases between them. From germline, CDR1 is SSHAT and CDR2 FNYEAQ (reference sequence). This CDR3 is 12 amino acids long. The CDR3 DNA sequence: TGTGCCAGCAGCTTACAGGGCGGGGAGCTGTTTTTT. Protein sequence: CASSLQGGELFF.

Concerning this clone itself: Distinct nucleotide sequences in the sample also encode this CDR3. The chain couples TRBV18 to TRBJ1-5; D not resolved. Trimming took off 2 bases at V and 0 bases at J, with 2 bases between the two ends. This CDR3 has 13 residues. Germline V gives CDR1 KGHSH, CDR2 LQKENI. CDR3 residues: CASSPDSNQPQHF. In DNA form, the CDR3 reads TGTGCCAGCTCACCAGATAGCAATCAGCCCCAGCATTTT.

The chain employs TRBV7-3 and TRBJ1-1, with a tentative D call TRBD1 (6 bases). The germline V and J ends were trimmed by 2 bases and 4 bases, with 11 bases remaining between them. The CDR3 is made up of 14 amino acids. Germline-derived CDR1 and CDR2 are SGHTA and FQGTGA. This chain's CDR3 is CASSLQGRGTEAFF. Here the CDR3 DNA reads TGTGCCAGCAGCTTACAGGGGAGGGGCACTGAAGCTTTCTTT.

The chain recombines TRBV20-1 with TRBJ1-1; 7 bases line up with TRBD1. The trim removed 5 bases at V and 12 bases at J, leaving 9 bases unmatched. Germline CDR1 and CDR2: DFQATT and SNEGSKA (reference sequence). This CDR3 is 11 amino acids long. CDR3 nucleotides: TGCAGTGCTCCTGAGGCACAGGGGTCTTTCTTT. It yields the protein CSAPEAQGSFF.

The gene calls are TRBV2 and TRBJ1-5, with TRBD1 matching 8 bases. The ends lost 6 bases at V and 3 bases at J; junction bases unmatched: 4. The CDR3 runs to 14 residues. CDR1 and CDR2 from the germline V gene are SNHLY and FYNNEI. CDR3: CASSGQGYNQPQHF. CDR3 in DNA: TGTGCCAGCAGCGGACAGGGCTACAATCAGCCCCAGCATTTT.

The chain recombines TRBV9 with TRBJ2-1; TRBD2 matches 8 bases. V trimming: 4 bases; J trimming: 2 bases; junction bases outside the gene matches: 11. Germline CDR1 SGDLS, CDR2 YYNGEE. The CDR3 sequence is 17 residues long. The CDR3, as DNA: TGTGCCAGCAGCCCCACGGGGGGGCAGGTTACCTACAATGAGCAGTTCTTC. Translated, it gives CASSPTGGQVTYNEQFF.

This clone turned up a few times. This chain connects TRBV29-1 to TRBJ1-1; TRBD1 might be the D (6 bases). The CDR3 runs to 12 residues. V was trimmed by 4 bases and J by 1 base, leaving 7 bases between them. Per germline, CDR1 SQVTM and CDR2 ANQGSEA. The DNA of the CDR3 is TGCAGCGTTGGGGGACAGAACACTGAAGCTTTCTTT. Encoded protein: CSVGGQNTEAFF.

The V gene is TRBV5-1, the J gene TRBJ1-5; 7 positions match TRBD1. V shed 4 bases, J shed 4 bases, and the junction held 5 bases outside the gene matches. This CDR3 is built from 14 residues. Germline CDR1 and CDR2: SGHRS and YFSETQ. DNA of the CDR3: TGCGCCAGCAGCCCGGGACAGCCAAATCAGCCCCAGCATTTT. Amino acids: CASSPGQPNQPQHF.

The chain joins TRBV12-3 or TRBV12-4 to TRBJ1-1, with TRBD1 as a possible D gene (6 bases). The CDR3 is 13 residues long. V was clipped by 10 bases and J by 1 base, with 13 bases between them. The CDR3: CATTRGPNTEAFF. The CDR3 DNA follows: TGTGCCACCACCCGGGGGCCGAACACTGAAGCTTTCTTT.

This clone was detected only a few times. The genes are TRBV7-2 and TRBJ1-2; D gene unclear. This CDR3 has 14 amino acids. Germline lookup yields CDR1 SGHTA and CDR2 FQGNSA. V lost 1 base, J lost 7 bases, and 13 bases lay in between. CDR3 sequence: CASSLDSGMGGYTF. The DNA for the CDR3 is TGTGCCAGCAGCTTAGACTCCGGGATGGGTGGCTACACCTTC.

The rearrangement links TRBV19 to TRBJ1-2; D may be TRBD1 (5 bases). With 3 bases removed from V and 4 bases from J, the gap between germline ends came to 15 bases. This CDR3 has 15 amino acids. Germline V gene lookup returns CDR1 LNHDA and CDR2 SQIVND (reference sequence). In DNA form, the CDR3 reads TGTGCCAGTAGTATCGGGACCCTCGCGGGCTATGGCTACACCTTC. It translates to CASSIGTLAGYGYTF. The variable domain in full, completed from reference TRBV19 and TRBJ1-2, reads DGGITQSPKYLFRKEGQNVTLSCEQNLNHDAMYWYRQDPGQGLRLIYYSQIVNDFQKGDIAEGYSVSREKKESFPLTVTSAQKNPTAFYLCASSIGTLAGYGYTFGSGTRLTVV.

The V and J genes are TRBV7-8 and TRBJ1-2; D perhaps matches TRBD1 (6 bases). The V gene lost 0 bases and the J gene lost 7 bases, with 15 bases spanning the gap. The CDR3 runs to 15 residues. Germline values: CDR1 SGHVS, CDR2 FQNEAQ. CDR3 DNA: TGTGCCAGCAGCTTAGCAGAGACAGGCACGGGTGGCTACACCTTC. This gives the protein CASSLAETGTGGYTF.

The V call is TRBV9, the J call TRBJ2-1, with 7 bases fitting TRBD2. V lost 0 bases, J lost 1 base, and 7 bases stayed unmatched. CDR1 is SGDLS, CDR2 YYNGEE, per germline. This CDR3 has 17 amino acids. The CDR3 protein is CASSVGVGRGSYNEQFF. CDR3 sequence (DNA): TGTGCCAGCAGCGTAGGTGTGGGGCGGGGGTCCTACAATGAGCAGTTCTTC. Looking up the rest from reference TRBV9 and TRBJ2-1 gives the full variable domain: DSGVTQTPKHLITATGQRVTLRCSPRSGDLSVYWYQQSLDQGLQFLIQYYNGEERAKGNILERFSAQQFPDLHSELNLSSLELGDSALYFCASSVGVGRGSYNEQFFGPGTRLTVL.